The 28 T cell receptor beta chains below were found in one sample sequenced in a study of CD8 T cells in ankylosing spondylitis. MiXCR was run by TCRdb on the 5' RACE reads, yielding one entry per CDR3 protein. The sample consists of about 130,000 distinct CDR3 sequences, about 7% of them appearing once. The sequencing input was blood, either unsorted or a sorted T cell fraction (not recorded which). The receptors here all came from a female donor with ankylosing spondylitis or in good health (not recorded which).

This clonotype was counted ten times or more. The chain employs TRBV18 and TRBJ1-1; perhaps TRBD1 as D (6 bases). The CDR3 has 15 amino acids. Trimming removed 3 bases at V and 4 bases at J, with 15 bases between. Germline V lookup: CDR1 KGHSH, CDR2 LQKENI. CDR3 nucleotides: TGTGCCAGCTCACCGGTACAGGGAGTAACCACTGAAGCTTTCTTT. It codes for CASSPVQGVTTEAFF.

This clonotype has ten or more counts. Compared with germline, one end of the junction differs, possibly owing to a read error. The chain employs TRBV12-3 or TRBV12-4 and TRBJ1-6, with 7 bases fitting TRBD1. The CDR3 loop spans 14 amino acids. The CDR3 DNA reads as TGTGCCATAACTGACAGGGTTCCCAATTTACCCCTCCACTTT. This sequence encodes CAITDRVPNLPLHF.

This clonotype was seen at least ten times. The chain carries TRBV7-6 and TRBJ2-3; 9 nucleotides line up with TRBD2. CDR3 length: 16 amino acids. Unmatched junction bases numbered 5, after V lost 1 base and J lost 3 bases. The germline V gene has CDR1 SGHVS and CDR2 FNYEAQ. CDR3 in amino acids: CASSLVVAGETDTQYF. The CDR3 bases are TGTGCCAGCAGCTTAGTAGTAGCGGGGGAGACAGATACGCAGTATTTT.

This clonotype was recorded many times. V is TRBV12-3 or TRBV12-4 and J is TRBJ2-2; D might be TRBD1 (6 bases). Trimming took off 2 bases at V and 6 bases at J, with 13 bases between the two ends. This CDR3 region has 15 residues. In DNA form, the CDR3 reads TGTGCCAGCAGTTTACACTCGAAGGGGGCCGGGGAGCTGTTTTTT. Translated: CASSLHSKGAGELFF.

Concerning this clonotype itself: This may come from a read error, since a much larger clone is one base off. V and J are TRBV19 and TRBJ2-6; 7 nucleotides agree with TRBD1. The germline V gene encodes CDR1 LNHDA and CDR2 SQIVND (reference sequence). CDR3 length equals 16 residues. CDR3: CASSTHRGAGANVPTF. The CDR3, as DNA: TGTGCCAGTAGTACTCACAGGGGAGCAGGGGCCAACGTCCCGACTTTC.

This clonotype was found many times. J is TRBJ2-1 and V is TRBV20-1; 8 positions match TRBD1. Germline values: CDR1 DFQATT, CDR2 SNEGSKA (reference sequence). The J segment lost 10 bases and the V segment lost 0 bases, leaving 11 bases of the junction unmatched. This CDR3 contains 15 residues. CDR3 sequence: CSARDESGQGWEQFF. The CDR3 DNA reads TGCAGTGCTAGAGATGAGAGTGGACAGGGATGGGAGCAGTTCTTC.

This clonotype was seen more than once but under ten times. This chain joins TRBV5-4 and TRBJ2-3; D perhaps matches TRBD2 (6 bases). With 0 bases removed from V and 4 bases from J, the gap between germline ends came to 6 bases. Germline CDR1 is SGHNT and CDR2 is YYREEE (reference sequence). The CDR3 extends over 13 amino acids. CDR3 sequence reads: CASSLERADTQYF. CDR3 nucleotide sequence: TGTGCCAGCAGCTTGGAGCGGGCAGATACGCAGTATTTT.

Many counts were recorded for this clonotype. This chain uses TRBV9 with TRBJ2-2; 7 nucleotides match TRBD1. Losses at the gene ends were 2 bases for V and 2 bases for J; bases not matched to a gene: 3. Germline V gene data show CDR1 as SGDLS and CDR2 as YYNGEE. The CDR3 spans 15 residues. The chain's CDR3 is CASSVGTVNTGELFF. The DNA of the CDR3 is TGTGCCAGCAGCGTCGGGACAGTTAACACCGGGGAGCTGTTTTTT.

The table lists this clonotype with many counts. This rearrangement joins TRBV12-3 or TRBV12-4 to TRBJ1-4; D unclear. Trimming pared 0 bases from V and 2 bases from J, leaving 13 bases between. This CDR3 is 17 amino acids long. The DNA for the CDR3 is TGTGCCAGCAGTTTAGCCGCCGGCGGGCTTACTAATGAAAAACTGTTTTTT. Protein: CASSLAAGGLTNEKLFF.

In its sample, this clonotype was seen many times. The chain couples TRBV20-1 to TRBJ1-2, with 8 bases fitting TRBD1. The J segment lost 4 bases and the V segment lost 3 bases, leaving 7 bases of the junction unmatched. The CDR3 totals 14 residues. Germline V lookup: CDR1 DFQATT, CDR2 SNEGSKA (reference sequence). This CDR3 is CSASRQGLLYGYTF. The DNA of the CDR3 is TGCAGTGCTAGTAGACAGGGGTTGCTCTATGGCTACACCTTC.

This clonotype was recorded at least ten times. The chain employs TRBV10-3 and TRBJ2-3; D is possibly TRBD1 (5 bases). CDR1 is ENHRY and CDR2 is SYGVKD in the germline V gene. The CDR3 contains 15 residues. The V and J ends lost 0 bases and 2 bases respectively, with 9 bases between them. Here the CDR3 reads CAISESSRVTDTQYF. In DNA form, the CDR3 reads TGTGCCATCAGTGAGTCTTCCAGGGTCACAGATACGCAGTATTTT.

This clonotype has a count of ten or more. This chain joins TRBV12-3 or TRBV12-4 and TRBJ2-3; TRBD2 matches 7 bases. The CDR3 contains 15 residues. With 10 bases clipped from V and 2 bases from J, the junction kept 12 bases outside the gene matches. For the CDR3, the DNA is TGTGCCACCAGGCTTGGGACTACCTCCACAGATACGCAGTATTTT. Its protein is CATRLGTTSTDTQYF.

Ten or more counts support this clonotype. The chain has TRBV12-3 or TRBV12-4 and TRBJ2-3; the D is unclear. This CDR3 spans 15 amino acids. V was trimmed by 4 bases and J by 7 bases, leaving 18 bases between them. The CDR3: CASSSRNSASNTQYF. Written as DNA, the CDR3 is TGTGCCAGCAGTTCCCGGAACTCCGCCTCGAATACGCAGTATTTT.

This clonotype has a handful of counts. The rearrangement joins TRBV6-2 or TRBV6-3 to TRBJ2-2; D perhaps matches TRBD1 (6 bases). Deletions cut 5 bases from V and 7 bases from J, with 14 bases between. The CDR3 length is 14 residues. Germline V gene lookup returns CDR1 MNHEY and CDR2 SVGEGT. The CDR3 nucleotides are TGTGCCAGCAGTACACGAATAGGGGGCGGGGAGCTGTTTTTT. It codes for CASSTRIGGGELFF.

The chain has TRBV20-1 and TRBJ2-1, with TRBD2 matching 10 bases. V shed 0 bases, J shed 5 bases, and the junction held 4 bases outside the gene matches. CDR3 length: 15 amino acids. Germline values: CDR1 DFQATT, CDR2 SNEGSKA (reference sequence). The CDR3 is CSARESGGADNEQFF. The CDR3 region has the DNA TGCAGTGCTAGAGAGAGCGGGGGGGCCGACAATGAGCAGTTCTTC.

The chain uses TRBV2 and TRBJ1-4; the D is unclear. Per the germline V gene, CDR1 is SNHLY and CDR2 is FYNNEI. V lost 2 bases and J lost 8, with 3 bases in between. CDR3 length: 11 amino acids. The CDR3 region is CASSEKEKLFF. For the CDR3, the DNA is TGTGCCAGCAGTGAAAAAGAAAAACTGTTTTTT.

The sample holds many counts of this clonotype. This chain connects TRBV7-2 to TRBJ2-4, with a possible D match to TRBD1 (5 bases). In germline, CDR1 is SGHTA, CDR2 FQGNSA. V lost 1 base to trimming and J lost 9 bases, with 13 bases between them. The CDR3 covers 14 residues. The CDR3 protein is CASSLVGLGAIQYF. The CDR3 nucleotides read TGTGCCAGCAGCTTAGTGGGCCTAGGGGCCATTCAGTACTTC. Drawing the rest from reference TRBV7-2 and TRBJ2-4, the complete variable domain is GAGVSQSPSNKVTEKGKDVELRCDPISGHTALYWYRQSLGQGLEFLIYFQGNSAPDKSGLPSDRFSAERTGGSVSTLTIQRTQQEDSAVYLCASSLVGLGAIQYFGAGTRLSVL.

This clonotype was recorded at least ten times. The V gene is TRBV20-1, the J gene TRBJ1-1; D is possibly TRBD1 (6 bases). This CDR3 spans 13 amino acids. Germline values: CDR1 DFQATT, CDR2 SNEGSKA (reference sequence). V dropped 5 bases and J dropped 0 bases, with 10 bases sitting between them. CDR3: CSAFRDMNTEAFF. DNA of the CDR3: TGCAGTGCTTTCAGGGACATGAACACTGAAGCTTTCTTT.

In its sample, this clonotype was seen many times. The chain uses TRBV18 and TRBJ2-7; 10 bases are a match to TRBD2. Germline V gene lookup returns CDR1 KGHSH and CDR2 LQKENI. CDR3 length equals 14 residues. Losses at the gene ends were 3 bases for V and 3 bases for J; bases not matched to a gene: 2. This chain's CDR3 is CASSPTSGDYEQYF. The CDR3 DNA sequence: TGTGCCAGCTCACCTACTAGCGGGGACTACGAGCAGTACTTC.

This clonotype was recorded at least ten times. The rearrangement joins TRBV7-6 to TRBJ2-1; 9 bases align to TRBD2. This CDR3 is 15 amino acids long. Germline loops: CDR1 SGHVS, CDR2 FNYEAQ. The junction had 6 bases not matched to a gene; V was cut back by 1 base and J by 8 bases. The CDR3 region has the DNA TGTGCCAGCAGCTTAGTGGCGGGGGGGCCCGATGAGCAGTTCTTC. Encoded protein: CASSLVAGGPDEQFF.

This chain joins TRBV2 and TRBJ2-5, with 10 bases identical to TRBD2. Germline assignment: CDR1 SNHLY and CDR2 FYNNEI. Trimming removed 4 bases from V and 2 bases from J; junction bases left unmatched: 7. This CDR3 is 16 amino acids long. The CDR3 region is CASSVSSGGMQETQYF. The CDR3 DNA follows: TGTGCCAGCAGTGTGTCTAGCGGGGGCATGCAAGAGACCCAGTACTTC.

V is TRBV12-3 or TRBV12-4 and J is TRBJ2-3, with 8 bases identical to TRBD2. The CDR3 runs 18 residues. V dropped 6 bases and J dropped 6; count of bases not matched to a gene: 20. This CDR3 is CASSPITGGGASGDTQYF. The DNA for the CDR3 is TGTGCCAGCAGCCCAATTACGGGAGGGGGGGCCAGCGGGGATACGCAGTATTTT.

This clonotype was observed a handful of times. This chain uses TRBV20-1 with TRBJ2-7; 8 bases map to TRBD2. The CDR3 extends over 12 amino acids. V lost 3 bases to trimming and J lost 2 bases; unmatched junction nucleotides: 0. In germline, CDR1 is DFQATT, CDR2 SNEGSKA (reference sequence). The CDR3 region has the DNA TGCAGTGCTAGCGGGGGGGCCTACGAGCAGTACTTC. Its protein product is CSASGGAYEQYF.

In its sample, this clonotype was seen many times. The chain is built from TRBV20-1 and TRBJ2-7; TRBD1 is a possible D gene (6 bases). The CDR3 has 13 amino acids. V gave up 0 bases and J gave up 5 bases, with 11 bases separating them. The germline gives CDR1 DFQATT, CDR2 SNEGSKA (reference sequence). In DNA form, the CDR3 reads TGCAGTGCTAGAGATCTGCAGGGGAACGAGCAGTACTTC. Protein sequence: CSARDLQGNEQYF.

This clonotype appeared many times. This sequence joins TRBV20-1 and TRBJ2-3, with 9 bases identical to TRBD1. The CDR3 has 14 residues. CDR1 and CDR2 from the germline V gene are DFQATT and SNEGSKA (reference sequence). Trimming cost V 2 bases and J 3 bases; bases outside gene matches: 3. The CDR3 sequence: CSARFGQGTDTQYF. The CDR3 nucleotides are TGCAGTGCTAGATTCGGACAGGGGACAGATACGCAGTATTTT.

This clonotype was detected ten times or more. The CDR3 loop reads CASRGSFGSGALGGYTF. CDR3 DNA: TGTGCCAGCAGGGGCAGTTTTGGGAGCGGTGCGTTAGGGGGCTACACCTTC. The genes are TRBV9 and TRBJ1-2; D remains unclear. This CDR3 has 17 amino acids. The V end lost 5 bases, the J end lost 8 bases, and 28 bases lay between the germline ends. Germline V lookup: CDR1 SGDLS, CDR2 YYNGEE.

The chain is built from TRBV18 and TRBJ1-1, with a tentative D call TRBD1 (5 bases). Germline loops: CDR1 KGHSH, CDR2 LQKENI. There are 18 residues in the CDR3. V lost 2 bases to trimming and J lost 1 base, with 20 bases between them. As DNA, the CDR3 is TGTGCCAGCTCACCAAAAGGGGTTGTGTTACGGTGGAACACTGAAGCTTTCTTT. Protein product: CASSPKGVVLRWNTEAFF. Complete variable domain (other parts from reference TRBV18 and TRBJ1-1): NAGVMQNPRHLVRRRGQEARLRCSPMKGHSHVYWYRQLPEEGLKFMVYLQKENIIDESGMPKERFSAEFPKEGPSILRIQQVVRGDSAAYFCASSPKGVVLRWNTEAFFGQGTRLTVV.

The sample holds many counts of this clonotype. This chain connects TRBV27 to TRBJ1-4; 7 bases match TRBD1. CDR3 length equals 15 residues. CDR1 and CDR2 (germline): MNHEY, SMNVEV (reference sequence). The J segment lost 8 bases and the V segment lost 4 bases, leaving 10 bases of the junction unmatched. CDR3 sequence reads: CASSSTGFGEEKLFF. DNA for the CDR3: TGTGCCAGCAGTTCGACAGGGTTCGGTGAGGAAAAACTGTTTTTT.